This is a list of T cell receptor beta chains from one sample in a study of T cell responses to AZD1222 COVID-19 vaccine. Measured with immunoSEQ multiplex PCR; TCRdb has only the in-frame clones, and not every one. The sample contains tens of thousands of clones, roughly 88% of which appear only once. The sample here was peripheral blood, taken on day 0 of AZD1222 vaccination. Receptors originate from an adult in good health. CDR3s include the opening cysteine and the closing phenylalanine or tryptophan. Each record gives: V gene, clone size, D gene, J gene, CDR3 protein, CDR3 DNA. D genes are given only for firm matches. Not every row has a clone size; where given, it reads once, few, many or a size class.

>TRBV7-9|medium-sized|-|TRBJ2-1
CASSPDGDEQFF
TGTGCCAGCAGCCCGGACGGAGATGAGCAGTTCTTC
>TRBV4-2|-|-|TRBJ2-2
CASSQLGNTGELFF
TGTGCCAGCAGCCAACTAGGCAACACCGGGGAGCTGTTTTTT
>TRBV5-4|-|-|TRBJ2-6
CASSLRSSGANVLTF
TGTGCCAGCAGCTTGAGAAGCTCTGGGGCCAACGTCCTGACTTTC
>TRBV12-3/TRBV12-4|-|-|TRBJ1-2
CASSQTGYGYTF
TGTGCCAGCAGTCAAACAGGGTACGGCTACACCTTC
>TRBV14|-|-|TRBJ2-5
CASSQDAAGSSWGETQYF
TGTGCCAGCAGCCAAGACGCAGCCGGTTCCTCATGGGGAGAGACCCAGTACTTC
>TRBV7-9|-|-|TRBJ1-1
CASSGDMNTEAFF
TGTGCCAGCAGCGGGGACATGAACACTGAAGCTTTCTTT
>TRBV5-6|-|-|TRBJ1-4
CASSLNRDGTNEKLFF
TGTGCCAGCAGCCTGAACAGGGATGGAACTAATGAAAAACTGTTTTTT
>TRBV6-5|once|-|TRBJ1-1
CASSYGRNTEAFF
TGTGCCAGCAGTTACGGCCGGAACACTGAAGCTTTCTTT
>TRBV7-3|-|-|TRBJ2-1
CASSSAGLTNEQFF
TGTGCCAGCAGCTCGGCGGGACTCACTAATGAGCAGTTCTTC
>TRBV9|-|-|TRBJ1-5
CASSLGGYGQPQHF
TGTGCCAGCAGCCTCGGGGGGTACGGTCAGCCCCAGCATTTT
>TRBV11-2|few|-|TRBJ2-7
CASSPGGGFYEQYF
TGTGCCAGCAGCCCAGGGGGGGGTTTCTACGAGCAGTACTTC
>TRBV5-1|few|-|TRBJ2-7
CASSLGQGFYEQYF
TGCGCCAGCAGCTTGGGGCAGGGATTCTACGAGCAGTACTTC
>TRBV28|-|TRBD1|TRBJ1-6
CASSSGQGSPLHF
TGTGCCAGCAGTTCGGGACAGGGTTCACCCCTCCACTTT
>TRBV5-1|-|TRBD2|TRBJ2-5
CASSPATSGPQETQYF
TGCGCCAGCAGCCCAGCGACTAGCGGGCCCCAAGAGACCCAGTACTTC
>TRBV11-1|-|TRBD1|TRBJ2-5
CASSETGTGATQYF
TGTGCCAGCAGCGAAACCGGGACAGGGGCCACCCAGTACTTC
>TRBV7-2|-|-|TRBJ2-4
CASSLAGAGMNIQYF
TGTGCCAGCAGCTTAGCGGGGGCAGGGATGAACATTCAGTACTTC
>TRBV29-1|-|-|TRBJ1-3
CSVARRLSGNTIYF
TGCAGCGTGGCCCGACGTCTCTCTGGAAACACCATATATTTT
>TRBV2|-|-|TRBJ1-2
CASRGEGYTF
TGTGCCAGCAGAGGGGAGGGCTACACCTTC
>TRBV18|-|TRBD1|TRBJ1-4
CASSPGQAPEKLFF
TGTGCCAGCTCCCCGGGACAGGCCCCTGAAAAACTGTTTTTT
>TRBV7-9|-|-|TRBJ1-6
CASSLDGYSPLHF
TGTGCCAGCAGCTTAGACGGGTATTCACCCCTCCACTTT
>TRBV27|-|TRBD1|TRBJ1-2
CASSFLGQGYGYTF
TGTGCCAGCAGTTTCCTCGGACAGGGCTATGGCTACACCTTC
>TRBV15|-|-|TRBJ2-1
CATSRGAGGSTSYNEQFF
TGTGCCACCAGCAGGGGGGCCGGGGGGAGCACCTCCTACAATGAGCAGTTCTTC
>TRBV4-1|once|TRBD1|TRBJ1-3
CASSQHGQGRGTIYF
TGCGCCAGCAGCCAACACGGACAGGGAAGGGGCACCATATATTTT
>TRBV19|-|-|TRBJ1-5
CASSTSNLGTARVHSNQPQHF
TGTGCCAGTAGTACCTCTAACCTCGGGACGGCCAGGGTTCATAGCAATCAGCCCCAGCATTTT
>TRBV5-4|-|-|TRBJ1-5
CASSLDGLNQPQHF
TGTGCCAGCAGCTTGGACGGACTGAATCAGCCCCAGCATTTT
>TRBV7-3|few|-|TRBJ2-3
CASSLSGVRTDTQYF
TGTGCCAGCAGCTTAAGTGGGGTCAGGACAGATACGCAGTATTTT
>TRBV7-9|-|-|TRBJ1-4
CASRGQGQREKLFF
TGTGCCAGCCGGGGGCAGGGACAACGAGAAAAACTGTTTTTT
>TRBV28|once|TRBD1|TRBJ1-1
CASSPGQLLEAFF
TGTGCCAGCAGCCCGGGACAGCTACTCGAAGCTTTCTTT
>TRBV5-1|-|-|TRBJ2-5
CASSLTTTGRETQYF
TGCGCCAGCAGCCTGACTACTACAGGGCGGGAGACCCAGTACTTC
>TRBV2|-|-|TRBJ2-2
CASRTVNTGELFF
TGTGCCAGCAGGACAGTGAACACCGGGGAGCTGTTTTTT
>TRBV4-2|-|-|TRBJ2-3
CASSQGQPTSTSTDTQYF
TGTGCCAGCAGCCAAGGCCAGCCCACTAGTACTAGCACAGATACGCAGTATTTT
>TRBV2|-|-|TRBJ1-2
CASSVDKPGGYTF
TGTGCCAGCAGCGTGGACAAGCCTGGAGGCTACACCTTC
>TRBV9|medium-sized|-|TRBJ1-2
CASSVEAEDGYTF
TGTGCCAGCAGCGTAGAGGCGGAGGATGGCTACACCTTC
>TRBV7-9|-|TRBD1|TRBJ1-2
CASSLTGTVGHGYTF
TGTGCCAGCAGCTTAACCGGGACAGTGGGGCATGGCTACACCTTC
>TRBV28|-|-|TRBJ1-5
CASSLLNQPQHF
TGTGCCAGCAGTTTATTAAATCAGCCCCAGCATTTT
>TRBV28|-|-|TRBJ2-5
CASSSAGLGETQYF
TGTGCCAGCAGTTCGGCGGGCTTAGGGGAGACCCAGTACTTC
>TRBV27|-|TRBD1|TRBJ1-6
CASPPIPDRGSRSPLHF
TGTGCCAGCCCCCCAATCCCCGACAGGGGAAGTCGGTCACCCCTCCACTTT
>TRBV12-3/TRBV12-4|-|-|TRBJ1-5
CASLWGNQPQHF
TGTGCCAGCCTATGGGGCAATCAGCCCCAGCATTTT
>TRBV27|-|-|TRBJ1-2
CASSLRVSGTTNYGYTF
TGTGCCAGCAGTTTAAGGGTATCCGGGACAACTAACTATGGCTACACCTTC
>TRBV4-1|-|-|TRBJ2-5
CASSPGQFQETQYF
TGCGCCAGCAGCCCCGGACAGTTCCAAGAGACCCAGTACTTC